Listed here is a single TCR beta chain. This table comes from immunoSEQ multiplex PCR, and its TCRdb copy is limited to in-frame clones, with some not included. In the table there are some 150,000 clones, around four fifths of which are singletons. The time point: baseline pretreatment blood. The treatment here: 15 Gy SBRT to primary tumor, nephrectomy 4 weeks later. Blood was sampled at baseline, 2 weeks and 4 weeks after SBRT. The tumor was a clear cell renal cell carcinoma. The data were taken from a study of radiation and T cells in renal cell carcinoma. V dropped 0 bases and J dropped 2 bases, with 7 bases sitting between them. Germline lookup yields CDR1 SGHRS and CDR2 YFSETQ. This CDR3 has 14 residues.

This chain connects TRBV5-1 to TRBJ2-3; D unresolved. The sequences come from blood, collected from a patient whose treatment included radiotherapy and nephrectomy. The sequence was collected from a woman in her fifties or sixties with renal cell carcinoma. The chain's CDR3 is CASSLESATDTQYF. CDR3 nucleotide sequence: TGCGCCAGCAGCTTGGAGTCAGCCACAGATACGCAGTATTTT.